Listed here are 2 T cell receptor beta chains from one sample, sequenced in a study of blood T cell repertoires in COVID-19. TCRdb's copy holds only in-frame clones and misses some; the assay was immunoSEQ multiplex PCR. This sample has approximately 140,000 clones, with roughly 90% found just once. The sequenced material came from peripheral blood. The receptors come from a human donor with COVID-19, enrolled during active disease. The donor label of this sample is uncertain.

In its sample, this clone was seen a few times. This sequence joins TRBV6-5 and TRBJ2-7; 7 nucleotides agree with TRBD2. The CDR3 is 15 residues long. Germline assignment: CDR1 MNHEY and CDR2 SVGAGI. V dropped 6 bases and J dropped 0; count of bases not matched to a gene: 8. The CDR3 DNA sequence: TGTGCCAGCAGCTCCAGGTGGGGGGGCTCCTACGAGCAGTACTTC. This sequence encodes CASSSRWGGSYEQYF.

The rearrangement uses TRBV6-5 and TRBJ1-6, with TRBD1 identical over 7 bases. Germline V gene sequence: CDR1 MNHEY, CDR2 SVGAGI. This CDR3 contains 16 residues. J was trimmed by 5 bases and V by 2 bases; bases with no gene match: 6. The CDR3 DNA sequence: TGTGCCAGCAGTTACGTTCCGGGACAGAATAATTCACCCCTCCACTTT. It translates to CASSYVPGQNNSPLHF.